These T cell receptor beta chains were read from a single sample in a study of T cell responses to AZD1222 COVID-19 vaccine. Only in-frame clones appear in the TCRdb table, and some are missing; sequencing was by immunoSEQ multiplex PCR. The table lists under 200,000 clones, about 90% of them singletons, with 1.3% in the top ten. The sequencing used peripheral blood, collected 28 days after the second AZD1222 dose. The receptors come from an adult who received the AZD1222 COVID-19 vaccine. Both conserved end residues are part of each CDR3.

v_gene | CDR3aa
TRBV2 | CASSGQGTNEKLFF
TRBV29-1 | CSVEDRFPGANVLTF
TRBV10-3 | CAISESIGETQYF
TRBV19 | CASSLTGSYGYTF
TRBV7-2 | CASSSQGAGVYEQYF
TRBV7-8 | CASSSLRSVDEKLFF
TRBV7-2 | CASSPRAGARETQYF
TRBV7-2 | CASSLDRLNYGYTF
TRBV3-1/TRBV3-2 | CASSPSPLNTEAFF
TRBV2 | CASRPASSTDTQYF
TRBV3-1/TRBV3-2 | CASSPRLAGGYYEQYF
TRBV4-2 | CASSQEVADTQYF
TRBV7-2 | CASRAGGGLGNQPQHF
TRBV9 | CASSVLEAGELFF
TRBV6-5 | CASSYTQGGGYEQYF
TRBV11-2 | CASSNEQGLTEAFF
TRBV28 | CATSSYNSPLHF
TRBV6-6 | CASSYESDYGYTF
TRBV20-1 | CSARQETQYF
TRBV27 | CASSLSSRGGAFYGYTF
TRBV12-5 | CASGLVLRGTEKLFF
TRBV27 | CASRWGTEAFF
TRBV30 | CAWEQPGPNTEAFF
TRBV7-9 | CASSLGEGSYGYTF